These 23 T cell receptor beta chains share one sample of origin, sequenced in a study of blood T cell repertoires in COVID-19. Sequencing used immunoSEQ multiplex PCR; TCRdb keeps in-frame clones, though not all of them. The table has 150,000 to 200,000 clones, about 88% seen once. The source material was peripheral blood. These receptors all come from a woman at least 80 years old in a cohort sampled during active or convalescent COVID-19.

The chain has TRBV5-4 and TRBJ1-6; a possible D gene is TRBD1 (6 bases). The germline gives CDR1 SGHNT, CDR2 YYREEE (reference sequence). This CDR3 spans 15 amino acids. Trimming shortened V by 1 base and J by 8 bases, and 13 bases separated the two germline ends. The CDR3, as DNA: TGTGCCAGCAGCTTGAGGGGGGAGGGCTATTCACCCCTCCACTTT. Amino acid sequence: CASSLRGEGYSPLHF.

The CDR3 region has the DNA TGTGCCAGCAGTTTACTAGCGGGGGGGAACACCGGGGAGCTGTTTTTT. It encodes CASSLLAGGNTGELFF. This chain links TRBV27 with TRBJ2-2; 11 positions match TRBD2. Germline CDR1 and CDR2: MNHEY and SMNVEV (reference sequence). This CDR3 is built from 16 residues. J lost 1 base, V lost 2 bases, and 0 bases had no gene match.

This clone has only one observation. The V and J genes are TRBV28 and TRBJ1-1, with D unclear. V was pared by 2 bases and J by 1 base, with 14 bases between. This CDR3 has 16 amino acids. Germline assignment: CDR1 MDHEN and CDR2 SYDVKM. The CDR3 DNA reads TGTGCCAGCAGTTTACCAACCCCGCGGGCGAACACTGAAGCTTTCTTT. Translating it yields CASSLPTPRANTEAFF.

V usage is TRBV29-1 and J usage is TRBJ1-2, with D possibly being TRBD1 (6 bases). The germline V gene encodes CDR1 SQVTM and CDR2 ANQGSEA. Trimming shortened V by 4 bases and J by 8 bases, and 20 bases separated the two germline ends. The CDR3 consists of 14 residues. The DNA for the CDR3 is TGCAGCGTTGGAGACTACGGGGACACCTTAGGCTACACCTTC. It encodes CSVGDYGDTLGYTF.

The V and J genes are TRBV9 and TRBJ2-1, with D possibly TRBD2 on 6 matching bases. The CDR3 length is 15 residues. V was shortened by 1 base and J by 6 bases, with 14 bases between the two germline ends. Germline loops: CDR1 SGDLS, CDR2 YYNGEE. The chain's CDR3 is CASSVTRLGTNEQFF. In DNA form, the CDR3 reads TGTGCCAGCAGCGTAACGAGACTAGGAACCAATGAGCAGTTCTTC.

The rearrangement joins TRBV30 to TRBJ1-4; 8 nucleotides line up with TRBD1. Germline assignment: CDR1 GTSNPN and CDR2 SVGIG (reference sequence). The ends lost 5 bases at V and 5 bases at J; junction bases unmatched: 4. CDR3 length equals 13 residues. The CDR3 DNA reads TGTGCCTGGGGGACAGGAGTAAATGAAAAACTGTTTTTT. Encoded protein: CAWGTGVNEKLFF.

The V gene is TRBV7-9, the J gene TRBJ1-5; the match to TRBD1 covers 8 bases. V shed 3 bases and J 4 bases; nucleotides not matched to a gene: 2. CDR3 length equals 14 residues. Germline lookup yields CDR1 SEHNR and CDR2 FQNEAQ (reference sequence). The CDR3 protein is CASSFWDRNQPQHF. DNA of the CDR3: TGTGCCAGCAGCTTCTGGGACAGGAATCAGCCCCAGCATTTT.

The V and J genes are TRBV3-1 (or the pseudogene TRBV3-2) and TRBJ1-4; 7 nucleotides agree with TRBD1. V shed 0 bases, J shed 5 bases, and the junction held 6 bases outside the gene matches. Germline V lookup: CDR1 LGHDT, CDR2 YNNKEL (reference sequence). This CDR3 comprises 16 residues. The CDR3 bases are TGTGCCAGCAGCCAAGATGAAGGGGGCCCCAATGAAAAACTGTTTTTT. Protein product: CASSQDEGGPNEKLFF.

The chain uses TRBV3-1 (or the pseudogene TRBV3-2) and TRBJ1-2, with a tentative D call TRBD1 (5 bases). Germline assignment: CDR1 LGHDT and CDR2 YNNKEL (reference sequence). This CDR3 comprises 15 residues. V gave up 5 bases and J gave up 4 bases, with 17 bases separating them. CDR3 sequence reads: CASSFPGWDSYGYTF. The CDR3 DNA sequence: TGTGCCAGCAGCTTTCCAGGGTGGGATAGCTATGGCTACACCTTC.

This clone has only one observation. The chain couples TRBV11-2 to TRBJ2-7, with TRBD1 matching 7 bases. Per the germline V gene, CDR1 is SGHAT and CDR2 is FQNNGV. The CDR3 covers 13 residues. V shed 5 bases and J 2 bases; nucleotides not matched to a gene: 3. CDR3 bases: TGTGCCAGCAGCACAGGGACAGCCTACGAGCAGTACTTC. Amino acids: CASSTGTAYEQYF.

V gene TRBV19 combines with J gene TRBJ1-1; unclear D gene. V dropped 5 bases and J dropped 7 bases, with 14 bases sitting between them. CDR3 length equals 13 residues. From germline, CDR1 is LNHDA and CDR2 SQIVND (reference sequence). The CDR3 DNA follows: TGTGCCAGTAGTCGTTGGGGAGACGGTGAAGCTTTCTTT. Translation gives CASSRWGDGEAFF.

V is TRBV11-2 and J is TRBJ2-7; 9 bases agree with TRBD2. This CDR3 has 16 residues. The ends lost 6 bases at V and 3 bases at J; junction bases unmatched: 12. The germline CDR1 and CDR2 sequences are SGHAT and FQNNGV. The CDR3 region is CASRPVAGGPSYEQYV. In DNA form, the CDR3 reads TGTGCCAGCAGACCGGTGGCGGGAGGGCCGAGCTACGAGCAGTACGTC.

The chain employs TRBV27 and TRBJ1-2; 10 nucleotides align to TRBD1. Trimming cost V 2 bases and J 3 bases; bases outside gene matches: 3. The CDR3 contains 15 residues. Per germline, CDR1 MNHEY and CDR2 SMNVEV (reference sequence). The CDR3: CASSLAGTGDYGYTF. In nucleotides, the CDR3 is TGTGCCAGCAGTTTAGCCGGGACAGGGGACTATGGCTACACCTTC.

The chain joins TRBV4-1 to TRBJ2-7, with TRBD1 matching over 9 bases. The CDR3 has 15 amino acids. The J segment lost 2 bases and the V segment lost 5 bases, leaving 7 bases of the junction unmatched. Per the germline V gene, CDR1 is MGHRA and CDR2 is YSYEKL. This chain's CDR3 is CASSTQGQGPYEQYF. DNA of the CDR3: TGCGCCAGCAGCACCCAGGGACAGGGTCCCTACGAGCAGTACTTC.

The CDR3 protein is CASSWQNYGYTF. In nucleotides, the CDR3 is TGTGCCAGCAGTTGGCAGAACTATGGCTACACCTTC. This chain links TRBV28 with TRBJ1-2; D not resolved. Germline V gives CDR1 MDHEN, CDR2 SYDVKM. The CDR3 is made up of 12 amino acids. V was trimmed by 4 bases and J by 2 bases, leaving 5 bases between them.

This clone has just a few counts. The chain couples TRBV7-8 to TRBJ2-2; 11 nucleotides match TRBD1. Trimming cost V 5 bases and J 5 bases; bases outside gene matches: 10. From germline, CDR1 is SGHVS and CDR2 FQNEAQ. This CDR3 spans 17 amino acids. This chain's CDR3 is CASSDRTGGFGTGELFF. For the CDR3, the DNA is TGTGCCAGCAGCGATCGGACAGGGGGCTTCGGAACCGGGGAGCTGTTTTTT.

The chain recombines TRBV10-2 with TRBJ2-7; the match to TRBD1 covers 7 bases. Per germline, CDR1 WSHSY and CDR2 SAAADI. The CDR3 extends over 15 amino acids. Trimming took 2 bases from V and 4 from J; bases not matched to a gene: 8. The CDR3: CASSEGQAASYEQYF. The DNA for the CDR3 is TGCGCCAGCAGTGAGGGACAGGCTGCTTCGTACGAGCAGTACTTC.

This clone appeared a few times. The rearrangement uses TRBV5-4 and TRBJ1-4; 9 nucleotides agree with TRBD1. The CDR3 covers 14 residues. Germline-derived CDR1 and CDR2 are SGHNT and YYREEE (reference sequence). J lost 4 bases, V lost 5 bases, and 3 bases had no gene match. CDR3 bases: TGTGCCAGCAGTCGGGACAGGGATAATGAAAAACTGTTTTTT. Translated, it gives CASSRDRDNEKLFF. Variable domain in full (rest from reference TRBV5-4 and TRBJ1-4): ETGVTQSPTHLIKTRGQQVTLRCSSQSGHNTVSWYQQALGQGPQFIFQYYREEENGRGNFPPRFSGLQFPNYSSELNVNALELDDSALYLCASSRDRDNEKLFFGSGTQLSVL.

The CDR3: CASSFRTGGSNSPLHF. The CDR3 DNA reads as TGCGCCAGCAGCTTTCGGACAGGGGGCAGCAATTCACCCCTCCACTTT. The J gene is TRBJ1-6, the V gene TRBV5-1, with 11 bases identical to TRBD1. V trimming: 2 bases; J trimming: 7 bases; junction bases outside the gene matches: 5. Germline CDR1 reads SGHRS; CDR2 reads YFSETQ. CDR3 length: 16 residues. Looking up the rest from reference TRBV5-1 and TRBJ1-6 gives the full variable domain: KAGVTQTPRYLIKTRGQQVTLSCSPISGHRSVSWYQQTPGQGLQFLFEYFSETQRNKGNFPGRFSGRQFSNSRSEMNVSTLELGDSALYLCASSFRTGGSNSPLHFGNGTRLTVT.

The chain is built from TRBV20-1 and TRBJ1-4; tentatively, D is TRBD1 (5 bases). Looked up from germline, CDR1 is DFQATT and CDR2 is SNEGSKA (reference sequence). This CDR3 spans 14 amino acids. V dropped 3 bases and J dropped 5 bases, with 13 bases sitting between them. The CDR3 sequence: CSASARQLNEKLFF. CDR3 nucleotides: TGCAGTGCTAGTGCCCGACAGCTAAATGAAAAACTGTTTTTT.

This chain links TRBV3-1 (or the pseudogene TRBV3-2) with TRBJ2-3; D remains unclear. The V gene's germline CDR1 is LGHDT and CDR2 YNNKEL (reference sequence). The CDR3 covers 15 residues. V was shortened by 0 bases and J by 1 base, with 8 bases between the two germline ends. Written as DNA, the CDR3 is TGTGCCAGCAGCCAAGATCCCGGTGGCACAGATACGCAGTATTTT. Protein sequence: CASSQDPGGTDTQYF.

This chain uses TRBV5-1 with TRBJ2-5; TRBD2 aligns across 9 bases. Trimming at V came to 0 bases and at J to 4 bases, leaving 13 bases not matched to a gene. This CDR3 contains 18 residues. Germline V gives CDR1 SGHRS, CDR2 YFSETQ. In nucleotides, the CDR3 is TGCGCCAGCAGCTTGGTCCTTACCGGGACTAGCTTAGGAGAGACCCAGTACTTC. Its protein product is CASSLVLTGTSLGETQYF.

The chain combines TRBV19 with TRBJ2-6; the match to TRBD1 covers 7 bases. The germline gives CDR1 LNHDA, CDR2 SQIVND (reference sequence). The CDR3 totals 18 residues. V shed 7 bases and J 0 bases; nucleotides not matched to a gene: 12. CDR3: CASTSPGTASSGANVLTF. The CDR3 region has the DNA TGTGCCAGTACCTCACCCGGGACAGCGAGCTCTGGGGCCAACGTCCTGACTTTC.